This paragraph reports one T cell receptor beta chain. Antigen specificity is unknown. V dropped 1 base and J dropped 4; count of bases not matched to a gene: 4. This CDR3 has 15 residues. Germline CDR1 reads SGDLS; CDR2 reads YYNGEE. This record comes from a study of shared clonotypes between healthy human individuals. Deep was the level at which the assay was run. Only in-frame clones appear in the TCRdb table, and some are missing; sequencing was by immunoSEQ multiplex PCR. The data show a few million clones, approximately 90% seen once. Splitting the CD4+ cells yielded a CD45RA+ naive subset and a CD45RA-negative memory subset. Study-level findings and limits: Generation probabilities were higher for clonotypes shared across all four sorted-subset donors than for unshared ones.

Specimen: naive CD4+ T cells from PBMCs. Subset specified: CD45RA+ positively selected. V and J are TRBV9 and TRBJ2-5, with 10 bases fitting TRBD2. This TCR was recovered from a man aged 18-30 years in good health. Some clones in this sample may be carry-over from other donors' samples. For the CDR3, the DNA is TGTGCCAGCAGCGTATCTAGCGGGAGACTAGAGACCCAGTACTTC. Residues: CASSVSSGRLETQYF.